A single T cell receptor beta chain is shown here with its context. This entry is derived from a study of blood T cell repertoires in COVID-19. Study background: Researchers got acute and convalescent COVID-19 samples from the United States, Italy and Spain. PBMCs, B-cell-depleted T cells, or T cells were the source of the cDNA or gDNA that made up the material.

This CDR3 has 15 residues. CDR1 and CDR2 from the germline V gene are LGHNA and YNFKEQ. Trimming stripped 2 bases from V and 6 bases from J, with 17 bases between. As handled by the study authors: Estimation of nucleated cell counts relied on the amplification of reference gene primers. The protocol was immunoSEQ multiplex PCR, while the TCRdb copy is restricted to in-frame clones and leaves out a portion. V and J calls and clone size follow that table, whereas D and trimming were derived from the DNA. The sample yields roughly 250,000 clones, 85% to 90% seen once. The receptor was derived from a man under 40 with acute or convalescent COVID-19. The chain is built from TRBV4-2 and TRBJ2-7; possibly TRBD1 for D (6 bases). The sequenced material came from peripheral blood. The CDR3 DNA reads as TGTGCCAGCAGCCAACCTTCGGGGCAGGGGCCCGAGCAGTACTTC. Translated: CASSQPSGQGPEQYF.